These T cell receptor beta chains were read from a single sample in a study of T-cell reconstitution after alpha-beta-depleted transplantation in children. TCRdb independently ran MiXCR on the PCR reads; one entry per CDR3 protein. The table has 530,000 or so distinct CDR3 sequences, 20% to 30% seen once; the top ten hold about a third. The sequencing used PBMCs, collected before TCRalphabeta/CD19-depleted stem cell transplant. The origin of the receptors is a boy under three years old with Wiskott-Aldrich syndrome, due to receive a stem cell transplant. Each CDR3 is given with its conserved first and last residue.

v_call cdr3_aa
TRBV12-3/TRBV12-4 CASRAGMGVGGYTF
TRBV27 CASSTLAGLSTDTQYF
TRBV20-1 CSASPLAKDTQYF
TRBV18 CASSPRAAPGGNSNQPQHF
TRBV20-1 CSASLTGGDTQYF
TRBV12-3/TRBV12-4 CASSGRQWPMNTEAFF
TRBV20-1 CSARPRITGPTGELFF
TRBV7-8 CASSLEGQRHNEQFF
TRBV20-1 CSASPRTGLFDEQYF
TRBV5-1 CASSSDREVEKLFF
TRBV14 CASSQGTVQGETQYF
TRBV7-6 CASSVDVASGSWPGELFF
TRBV5-1 CASSRGTSARTYNEQFF
TRBV7-9 CASSRAPSDEQFF
TRBV5-1 CASSLLPGDGTGELFF
TRBV27 CASSFGPLYGYTF
TRBV12-3/TRBV12-4 CASTSYAGRGLFF
TRBV3-1 CASSQGRSRTDTQYF
TRBV5-1 CASSLKGQGADQPQHF
TRBV5-1 CASTGTASSTDTQYF
TRBV5-1 CASSLTDRGIIGNQPQHF
TRBV5-1 CASSLDPGARGHEQYF
TRBV20-1 CSAREVEGAVEQFF
TRBV12-3/TRBV12-4 CASSLTPGLAGGGGRYNEQFF
TRBV12-3/TRBV12-4 CASSLVLSTRSSYNEQFF
TRBV3-1 CASSQGSRIVGLAGVRSYEQFF
TRBV5-1 CASSPTLAGSHEQYF
TRBV6-5 CASSYQRTTNTGELFF
TRBV29-1 CSVEGRQETQYF
TRBV12-3/TRBV12-4 CASSLKRVAGEGETQYF
TRBV5-1 CASSLDRRSYEQYF
TRBV28 CASSSPGRDTQYF
TRBV6-5 CASSYSPGEKLFF
TRBV29-1 CSVDGGSTDTQYF
TRBV6-2/TRBV6-3 CASRADRDTEAFF
TRBV5-5 CASNRGQVTEAFF
TRBV20-1 CSARGGGEDVYWGQYF
TRBV15 CATSRDQGFGEQYF
TRBV6-4 CASSEGERAGNTIYF
TRBV6-1 CASSNLDREIETQYF
TRBV12-3/TRBV12-4 CASTQTSGVYNEQFF
TRBV5-1 CASSLGSDRVAEAFF